This T cell receptor (beta chain) appears in the sequencing data of a study of cytomegalovirus exposure and HLA in healthy donors. General study results and limits: According to the study, approximately 150 TCR beta chains were cytomegalovirus-associated. Earlier analysis yielded a pattern in which most TCR beta V segments were productive about 90% or about 30% of the time.

Between the trimmed V and J ends, which lost 0 bases and 7 bases, there was a span of 9 bases. This CDR3 is 13 amino acids long. Germline-derived CDR1 and CDR2 are MNHEY and SVGAGI. Turning to this clone: Its antigen is not known.

The PCR had 60 Vbeta and 13 Jbeta primers. Data came from immunoSEQ multiplex PCR; TCRdb stores just in-frame clones and leaves some out. The table lists some 56,000 clones, with over 9% in the top ten. Regarding donors, all were healthy bone marrow donors. The chain combines TRBV6-5 with TRBJ2-5, with D tentatively TRBD2 (5 bases). The sample consisted of PBMCs. The clonotype originates from a woman in her 30s in good health and CMV-seropositive. The CDR3 nucleotides are TGTGCCAGCAGTTACTCGATACGGGGGACCCAGTACTTC. Translated, it gives CASSYSIRGTQYF.